These 17 T cell receptor beta chains were sequenced from one sample in a study of T cell repertoires in cytomegalovirus infection. What these receptors recognize is not known. A single record per CDR3 protein comes from TCRdb applying MiXCR to the reads. The sample shows fewer than 650,000 distinct CDR3 sequences, over 35% of them seen only once. Here the sequenced sample was cultured PBMCs, taken from culture after CMV antigen stimulation. The receptors were sampled from a human donor in good health (CMV status not recorded). Some clones in this sample may be carry-over from other donors' samples.

V gene TRBV2 combines with J gene TRBJ1-1, with D perhaps TRBD1 (5 bases). Trimming stripped 7 bases from V and 4 bases from J, with 16 bases between. This CDR3 comprises 14 residues. Germline CDR1 reads SNHLY; CDR2 reads FYNNEI. In DNA, the CDR3 is TGTGCCAGCAAAACGGGGGAAGGGACCACTGAAGCTTTCTTT. This gives the protein CASKTGEGTTEAFF.

J is TRBJ2-3 and V is TRBV6-2 or TRBV6-3, with 7 positions matching TRBD1. Per germline, CDR1 MNHEY and CDR2 SVGEGT. The CDR3 spans 15 residues. V lost 4 bases and J lost 1; bases outside the gene matches: 5. The CDR3 DNA sequence: TGTGCCAGCAGTTTCAGGGGGATCGGCACAGATACGCAGTATTTT. Residues: CASSFRGIGTDTQYF.

The chain carries TRBV11-2 and TRBJ2-5; 12 positions agree with TRBD2. Germline values: CDR1 SGHAT, CDR2 FQNNGV. The J segment lost 5 bases and the V segment lost 5 bases, leaving 9 bases of the junction unmatched. CDR3 length: 16 amino acids. The CDR3 coding sequence is TGTGCCAGCAGCCTCCTAGCGGGAGGGCTCGGGGAGACCCAGTACTTC. It encodes CASSLLAGGLGETQYF.

This clonotype was counted a few times. V usage is TRBV28 and J usage is TRBJ1-6, with a tentative D call TRBD1 (5 bases). Germline V gene lookup returns CDR1 MDHEN and CDR2 SYDVKM. The CDR3 runs 14 residues. Trimming pared 2 bases from V and 4 bases from J, leaving 6 bases between. CDR3 nucleotides: TGTGCCAGCAGTTTAGGGGGGTATAATTCACCCCTCCACTTT. It encodes CASSLGGYNSPLHF. Complete variable domain (other parts from reference TRBV28 and TRBJ1-6): DVKVTQSSRYLVKRTGEKVFLECVQDMDHENMFWYRQDPGLGLRLIYFSYDVKMKEKGDIPEGYSVSREKKERFSLILESASTNQTSMYLCASSLGGYNSPLHFGNGTRLTVT.

This clonotype was seen only once. The chain employs TRBV2 and TRBJ2-1; 12 bases line up with TRBD2. V lost 10 bases to trimming and J lost 3 bases; unmatched junction nucleotides: 7. Germline assignment: CDR1 SNHLY and CDR2 FYNNEI. The CDR3 runs 15 residues. This CDR3 is CATRTSGTVYNEQFF. Written as DNA, the CDR3 is TGTGCCACCCGGACTAGCGGGACAGTCTACAATGAGCAGTTCTTC.

The chain uses TRBV6-1 and TRBJ1-1; a possible D gene is TRBD1 (6 bases). Germline V gives CDR1 MNHNS, CDR2 SASEGT. V was pared by 5 bases and J by 7 bases, with 14 bases between. The CDR3 has 13 amino acids. CDR3 nucleotide sequence: TGTGCCAGCAGTTCACAGGGAAGGATTGAAGCTTTCTTT. This sequence encodes CASSSQGRIEAFF.

This clonotype turned up a few times. The gene calls are TRBV7-9 and TRBJ1-1, with D tentatively TRBD1 (5 bases). Trimming stripped 5 bases from V and 1 base from J, with 14 bases between. Germline V CDR1 and CDR2: SEHNR, FQNEAQ (reference sequence). This CDR3 is 15 amino acids long. The CDR3 region is CASSVQGPGNTEAFF. CDR3 coding DNA: TGTGCCAGCAGCGTTCAGGGTCCGGGGAACACTGAAGCTTTCTTT.

This clonotype was seen a few times. The CDR3 region is CASSLGQELGNTIYF. CDR3 in DNA: TGTGCCAGCAGTTTGGGACAGGAATTGGGAAACACCATATATTTT. This chain connects TRBV28 to TRBJ1-3, with 8 positions matching TRBD1. V lost 3 bases to trimming and J lost 4 bases; unmatched junction nucleotides: 5. The CDR3 covers 15 residues. Germline CDR1 reads MDHEN; CDR2 reads SYDVKM.

This clonotype was picked up a small number of times. The V and J genes are TRBV11-3 and TRBJ2-1, with 11 bases that match TRBD2. Germline loops: CDR1 SGHNT, CDR2 YENEEA. The CDR3 sequence is 15 residues long. The junction had 12 bases not matched to a gene; V was cut back by 2 bases and J by 15 bases. CDR3 bases: TGTGCCAGCAGCTTAAGAACTAGCGGGGGCCTACGCGGGTTCTTC. Encoded protein: CASSLRTSGGLRGFF.

This chain joins TRBV7-3 and TRBJ1-6; the match to TRBD1 covers 8 bases. The V gene end was trimmed by 4 bases and the J gene end by 5 bases; junction bases not matched to a gene: 4. Per germline, CDR1 SGHTA and CDR2 FQGTGA. There are 15 residues in the CDR3. The chain's CDR3 is CASSSAGQDNSPLHF. The CDR3 DNA is TGTGCCAGCAGCTCCGCGGGACAGGATAATTCACCCCTCCACTTT.

The chain joins TRBV10-3 to TRBJ1-1, with D uncertain. Trimming pared 2 bases from V and 11 bases from J, leaving 12 bases between. The germline V gene encodes CDR1 ENHRY and CDR2 SYGVKD. CDR3 size: 12 residues. CDR3 sequence (DNA): TGTGCCATCAGTGAGGGCCGCCTCGAGGCTTTCTTT. This gives the protein CAISEGRLEAFF.

V and J are TRBV7-2 and TRBJ2-1; D is unclear. Trimming removed 7 bases from V and 5 bases from J, with 12 bases in between. The germline gives CDR1 SGHTA, CDR2 FQGNSA. The CDR3 runs 13 residues. CDR3 residues: CASMLTRDNEQFF. The CDR3, as DNA: TGTGCCAGCATGCTTACAAGGGACAATGAGCAGTTCTTC.

This clonotype was seen more than once but under ten times. The J gene is TRBJ2-7, the V gene TRBV12-3 or TRBV12-4, with D possibly matching TRBD1 (5 bases). V dropped 4 bases and J dropped 6 bases, with 16 bases sitting between them. CDR3 length: 14 residues. The CDR3 protein is CASSSTDRFGEQYF. The CDR3 DNA follows: TGTGCCAGCAGTTCAACAGACAGATTTGGCGAGCAGTACTTC.

This clonotype occurred a few times. The chain couples TRBV11-3 to TRBJ2-1; 10 bases fit TRBD2. V lost 0 bases, J lost 5 bases, and 7 bases stayed unmatched. Germline V gene data show CDR1 as SGHNT and CDR2 as YENEEA. The length of the CDR3 is 17 residues. The CDR3 DNA sequence: TGTGCCAGCAGCTTAGATCGTTGGAGCGGGGGGGACAATGAGCAGTTCTTC. It specifies CASSLDRWSGGDNEQFF.

V usage is TRBV10-3 and J usage is TRBJ1-2, with a tentative D call TRBD1 (5 bases). The CDR3 spans 14 residues. V dropped 3 bases and J dropped 8 bases, with 16 bases sitting between them. Germline-derived CDR1 and CDR2 are ENHRY and SYGVKD. In DNA form, the CDR3 reads TGTGCCATCAGTGATCCGACAGTGGTCATCGGCTACACCTTC. As protein: CAISDPTVVIGYTF.

The CDR3 bases are TGTGCCAGCAGCTTTGGGACATCCTTCTCCTACGAGCAGTACTTC. It specifies CASSFGTSFSYEQYF. J is TRBJ2-7 and V is TRBV7-9; the D gene is possibly TRBD1 (6 bases). The CDR3 spans 15 residues. Trimming shortened V by 3 bases and J by 0 bases, and 12 bases separated the two germline ends. The germline V gene has CDR1 SEHNR and CDR2 FQNEAQ (reference sequence).

This clonotype occurred a few times. The rearrangement joins TRBV6-1 to TRBJ2-7; no reliable D call. Germline V gene data show CDR1 as MNHNS and CDR2 as SASEGT. The CDR3 runs 15 residues. V lost 7 bases to trimming and J lost 2 bases, with 18 bases between them. The CDR3 DNA reads TGTGCCAGCACCCCCCGAGCCAGCAGCGCCTACGAGCAGTACTTC. This encodes CASTPRASSAYEQYF.